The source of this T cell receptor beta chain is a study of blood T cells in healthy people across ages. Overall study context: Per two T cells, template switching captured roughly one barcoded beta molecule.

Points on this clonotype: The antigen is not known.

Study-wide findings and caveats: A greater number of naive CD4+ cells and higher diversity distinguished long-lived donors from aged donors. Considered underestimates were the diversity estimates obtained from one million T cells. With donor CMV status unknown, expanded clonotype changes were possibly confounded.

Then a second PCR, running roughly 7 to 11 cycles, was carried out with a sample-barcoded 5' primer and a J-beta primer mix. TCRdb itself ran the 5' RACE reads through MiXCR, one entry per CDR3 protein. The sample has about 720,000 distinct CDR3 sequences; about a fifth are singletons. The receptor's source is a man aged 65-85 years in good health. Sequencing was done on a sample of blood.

CDR3 sequence: CATRGVGQDLYEQYF. In DNA form, the CDR3 reads TGTGCCACCAGGGGGGTGGGACAGGACTTATACGAGCAGTACTTC. The V call is TRBV2, the J call TRBJ2-7, with 8 bases aligning to TRBD1. CDR3 length: 15 residues. The V segment lost 10 bases and the J segment 4 bases; nucleotides outside the gene matches: 15. The V gene's germline CDR1 is SNHLY and CDR2 FYNNEI. The full variable domain, in which reference TRBV2 and TRBJ2-7 provide the parts outside the CDR3, is EPEVTQTPSHQVTQMGQEVILRCVPISNHLYFYWYRQILGQKVEFLVSFYNNEISEKSEIFDDQFSVERPDGSNFTLKIRSTKLEDSAMYFCATRGVGQDLYEQYFGPGTRLTVT.